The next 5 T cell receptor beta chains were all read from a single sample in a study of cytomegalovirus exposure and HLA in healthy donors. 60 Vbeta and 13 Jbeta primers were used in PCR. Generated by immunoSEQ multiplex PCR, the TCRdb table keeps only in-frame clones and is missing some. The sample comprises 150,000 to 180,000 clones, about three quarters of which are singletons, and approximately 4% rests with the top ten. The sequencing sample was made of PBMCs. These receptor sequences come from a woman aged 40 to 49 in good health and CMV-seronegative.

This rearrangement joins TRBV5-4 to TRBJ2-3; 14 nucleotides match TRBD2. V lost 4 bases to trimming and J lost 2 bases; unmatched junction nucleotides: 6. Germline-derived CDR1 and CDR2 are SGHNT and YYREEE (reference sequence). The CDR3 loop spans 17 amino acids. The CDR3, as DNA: TGTGCCAGCAGCGCCCGGACTAGCGGGAGGATCACAGATACGCAGTATTTT. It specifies CASSARTSGRITDTQYF.

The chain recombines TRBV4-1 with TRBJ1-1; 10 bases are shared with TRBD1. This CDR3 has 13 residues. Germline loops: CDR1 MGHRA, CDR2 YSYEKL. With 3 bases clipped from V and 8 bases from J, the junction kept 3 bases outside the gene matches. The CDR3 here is CASSQRDRGEAFF. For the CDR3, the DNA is TGCGCCAGCAGCCAGCGGGACAGGGGAGAAGCTTTCTTT.

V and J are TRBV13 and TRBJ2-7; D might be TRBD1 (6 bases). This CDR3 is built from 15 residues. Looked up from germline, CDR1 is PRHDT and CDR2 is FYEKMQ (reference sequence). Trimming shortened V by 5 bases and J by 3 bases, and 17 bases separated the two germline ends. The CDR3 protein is CASSPQGQGNYEQYF. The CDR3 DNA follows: TGTGCCAGCAGCCCTCAGGGGCAGGGGAACTACGAGCAGTACTTC. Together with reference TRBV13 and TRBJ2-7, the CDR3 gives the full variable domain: AAGVIQSPRHLIKEKRETATLKCYPIPRHDTVYWYQQGPGQDPQFLISFYEKMQSDKGSIPDRFSAQQFSDYHSELNMSSLELGDSALYFCASSPQGQGNYEQYFGPGTRLTVT.

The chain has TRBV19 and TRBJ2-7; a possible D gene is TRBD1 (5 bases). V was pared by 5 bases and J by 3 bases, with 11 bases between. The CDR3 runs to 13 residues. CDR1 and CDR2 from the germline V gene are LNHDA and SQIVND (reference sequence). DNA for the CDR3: TGTGCCAGTAGTCCAGACAGAAGCTACGAGCAGTACTTC. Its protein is CASSPDRSYEQYF.

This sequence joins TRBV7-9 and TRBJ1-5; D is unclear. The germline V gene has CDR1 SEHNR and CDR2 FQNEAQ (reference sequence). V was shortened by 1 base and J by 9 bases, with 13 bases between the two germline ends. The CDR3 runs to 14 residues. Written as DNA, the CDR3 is TGTGCCAGCAGCTTAGTGGGCGCAGCGGGGCCCCAGCATTTT. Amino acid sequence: CASSLVGAAGPQHF.